Each of the 28 T cell receptor beta chains below was sequenced from the same sample in a study of technical replicates of blood from several donors. Profiled with immunoSEQ multiplex PCR; TCRdb holds only in-frame clones, not every one. The data show around 78,000 clones, around 94% seen once. Sequenced material: T cells isolated from PBMCs. The receptors were gathered from a human donor in good health.

The rearrangement joins TRBV9 to TRBJ1-6; D perhaps matches TRBD1 (6 bases). From germline, CDR1 is SGDLS and CDR2 YYNGEE. CDR3 length: 17 residues. V dropped 4 bases and J dropped 0 bases, with 14 bases sitting between them. CDR3 residues: CASSHNRESSYNSPLHF. The CDR3 DNA reads TGTGCCAGCAGCCATAACAGGGAAAGCTCCTATAATTCACCCCTCCACTTT.

CDR3 coding DNA: TGTGCCAGCAGCTTGGAAAACGGAGAGACCCAGTACTTC. It codes for CASSLENGETQYF. This rearrangement joins TRBV5-4 to TRBJ2-5; no definite D call. V was pared by 0 bases and J by 4 bases, with 7 bases between. In germline, CDR1 is SGHNT, CDR2 YYREEE (reference sequence). The CDR3 totals 13 residues. Full variable domain (remainder filled in from reference TRBV5-4 and TRBJ2-5): ETGVTQSPTHLIKTRGQQVTLRCSSQSGHNTVSWYQQALGQGPQFIFQYYREEENGRGNFPPRFSGLQFPNYSSELNVNALELDDSALYLCASSLENGETQYFGPGTRLLVL.

V and J are TRBV9 and TRBJ1-1, with D perhaps TRBD1 (5 bases). CDR1 SGDLS and CDR2 YYNGEE come from the germline V gene. The CDR3 runs 17 residues. V was shortened by 0 bases and J by 5 bases, with 20 bases between the two germline ends. The CDR3 loop reads CASSVGSLRGWDTEAFF. The CDR3 nucleotides read TGTGCCAGCAGCGTAGGGTCGCTACGGGGGTGGGATACTGAAGCTTTCTTT.

In nucleotides, the CDR3 is TGTGCCAGCAGTGAGGGGGGGCCTAGCACAGATACGCAGTATTTT. The encoded protein is CASSEGGPSTDTQYF. The chain is built from TRBV6-1 and TRBJ2-3, with a tentative D call TRBD2 (7 bases). The CDR3 contains 15 residues. Trimming took 3 bases from V and 0 from J, leaving 10 bases between them. From germline, CDR1 is MNHNS and CDR2 SASEGT.

This clone is a singleton in its sample. The chain uses TRBV18 and TRBJ1-5; no definite D call. CDR3 length: 18 amino acids. V lost 0 bases and J lost 2, with 17 bases in between. Germline CDR1 KGHSH, CDR2 LQKENI. This chain's CDR3 is CASSPPVSGTGGNQPQHF. The CDR3 coding sequence is TGTGCCAGCTCACCACCGGTCTCCGGTACGGGAGGCAATCAGCCCCAGCATTTT.

This chain uses TRBV19 with TRBJ2-1; no firm D call. V was pared by 8 bases and J by 5 bases, with 16 bases between. From germline, CDR1 is LNHDA and CDR2 SQIVND (reference sequence). This CDR3 comprises 14 residues. The CDR3 DNA sequence: TGTGCCAGTTCCCCGATGGGCACACACAATGAGCAGTTCTTC. Encoded protein: CASSPMGTHNEQFF.

CDR3 nucleotides: TGTGCTAGTGGTTTGGTGGCAGGGGGCATATACGAGCAGTACTTC. Amino acid sequence: CASGLVAGGIYEQYF. This chain uses TRBV12-5 with TRBJ2-7, with 8 bases that match TRBD1. V lost 0 bases, J lost 4 bases, and 5 bases stayed unmatched. The germline gives CDR1 LGHNT, CDR2 FRNRAP. CDR3 length: 15 residues.

The chain employs TRBV27 and TRBJ2-5, with 10 bases that match TRBD2. The CDR3 totals 21 residues. CDR1 MNHEY and CDR2 SMNVEV come from the germline V gene (reference sequence). V lost 5 bases and J lost 4; bases outside the gene matches: 25. In DNA, the CDR3 is TGTGCCAGCAGTCCAATTATCCCACCCTGGCTACTAGCGGGGTCGAGAGAGACCCAGTACTTC. It yields the protein CASSPIIPPWLLAGSRETQYF.

This chain links TRBV18 with TRBJ2-7; D might be TRBD2 (6 bases). This CDR3 has 14 residues. V was shortened by 3 bases and J by 6 bases, with 15 bases between the two germline ends. CDR1 is KGHSH and CDR2 is LQKENI in the germline V gene. This chain's CDR3 is CASSPRGTPGEQYF. CDR3 nucleotides: TGTGCCAGCTCACCTCGGGGGACCCCCGGCGAGCAGTACTTC.

The J gene is TRBJ2-1, the V gene TRBV2, with D maybe TRBD2 (5 bases). Per germline, CDR1 SNHLY and CDR2 FYNNEI. The CDR3 runs to 11 residues. The V and J ends lost 7 bases and 13 bases respectively, with 14 bases between them. CDR3 sequence (DNA): TGTGCCAGCACGTCTAGTCGGGAACAGTTCTTC. Translated, it gives CASTSSREQFF.

The chain employs TRBV29-1 and TRBJ2-5, with 7 nucleotides matching TRBD1. Germline lookup yields CDR1 SQVTM and CDR2 ANQGSEA. The CDR3 length is 12 residues. V trimming: 7 bases; J trimming: 2 bases; junction bases outside the gene matches: 4. CDR3 in amino acids: CSGQTGQETQYF. The CDR3 nucleotides read TGCAGCGGACAGACAGGGCAAGAGACCCAGTACTTC.

The chain links TRBV28 to TRBJ2-5; 7 bases line up with TRBD2. The CDR3 sequence is 14 residues long. Germline CDR1 MDHEN, CDR2 SYDVKM. The V segment lost 6 bases and the J segment 2 bases; nucleotides outside the gene matches: 6. CDR3 loop: CASRGLLTQETQYF. DNA of the CDR3: TGTGCCAGCAGGGGACTACTTACTCAAGAGACCCAGTACTTC.

The rearrangement uses TRBV19 and TRBJ2-7, with no clear D. CDR1 is LNHDA, CDR2 SQIVND, per germline (reference sequence). The CDR3 contains 15 residues. V lost 5 bases, J lost 0 bases, and 14 bases lay in between. In DNA form, the CDR3 reads TGTGCCAGTAGTTATGATGGAGAAAGCTCCTACGAGCAGTACTTC. Protein: CASSYDGESSYEQYF.

The chain is built from TRBV10-3 and TRBJ2-1; 9 nucleotides align to TRBD1. This CDR3 spans 14 amino acids. V lost 3 bases to trimming and J lost 6 bases; unmatched junction nucleotides: 3. Germline CDR1 is ENHRY and CDR2 is SYGVKD. CDR3 amino acids: CAISDADRGNEQFF. The CDR3 bases are TGTGCCATCAGTGATGCGGACAGGGGCAATGAGCAGTTCTTC.

Concerning this clone itself: An end of the junction does not agree with germline; a read error may underlie this. The chain is built from TRBV7-7 and TRBJ2-1; TRBD2 might be the D (6 bases). CDR1 is SSHAT, CDR2 FNYEAQ, per germline (reference sequence). The CDR3 spans 16 residues. The CDR3 DNA sequence: TGTGCTAGCAGCTTAGCGTGGGCTAGCGCATACAATGAGCAGTTCTTC. Translating it yields CASSLAWASAYNEQFF.

The sample holds one count of this clone. The genes are TRBV4-1 and TRBJ2-3, with a possible D match to TRBD2 (7 bases). Germline V lookup: CDR1 MGHRA, CDR2 YSYEKL. The V end lost 0 bases, the J end lost 9 bases, and 19 bases lay between the germline ends. CDR3 size: 16 residues. CDR3 in DNA: TGCGCCAGCAGCCAAGAGTACGGGGGGCTGGGGCGGACGCAGTATTTT. Translation gives CASSQEYGGLGRTQYF.

The chain combines TRBV4-1 with TRBJ1-1; 7 bases are a match to TRBD1. Losses at the gene ends were 5 bases for V and 5 bases for J; bases not matched to a gene: 14. This CDR3 is 16 amino acids long. CDR1 is MGHRA, CDR2 YSYEKL, per germline. The CDR3 coding sequence is TGCGCCAGCAGCGCCGGGACAGCAGGGATATTGACTGAAGCTTTCTTT. Translated: CASSAGTAGILTEAFF.

For this clone: An end of the junction differs from the germline gene, which may be a read error. This CDR3 is also generated by other DNA sequences in the sample. The chain is built from TRBV4-1 and TRBJ1-5; 8 nucleotides agree with TRBD1. CDR3 size: 15 residues. The germline gives CDR1 MGHRA, CDR2 YSYEKL. CDR3: CASSQGQGSNQPQHF. The CDR3 nucleotides are TGCGCCAGCAGCCAAGGACAGGGGAGCAACCAGCCCCAGCATTTT.

The sample holds a few counts of this clone. The V gene is TRBV5-6, the J gene TRBJ1-2; 8 nucleotides align to TRBD1. Germline CDR1 is SGHDT and CDR2 is YYEEEE. This CDR3 contains 13 residues. The V gene end was trimmed by 8 bases and the J gene end by 8 bases; junction bases not matched to a gene: 11. The CDR3 reads CASTLTGGDGYTF. CDR3 nucleotides: TGTGCCAGTACCTTAACAGGGGGGGACGGCTACACCTTC.

This clone was picked up a small number of times. The V and J genes are TRBV2 and TRBJ1-1, with D perhaps TRBD1 (6 bases). Germline V CDR1 and CDR2: SNHLY, FYNNEI. Trimming removed 6 bases from V and 4 bases from J, with 12 bases in between. The CDR3 is 13 amino acids. The CDR3 sequence is CASRGGGATEAFF. Written as DNA, the CDR3 is TGTGCCAGCAGGGGAGGGGGGGCCACTGAAGCTTTCTTT.

This clone appeared once. The chain combines TRBV7-9 with TRBJ2-5; TRBD2 matches at 12 bases. Germline assignment: CDR1 SEHNR and CDR2 FQNEAQ (reference sequence). Germline trimming cut 5 bases from V and 4 bases from J; bases unmatched to any gene: 17. This CDR3 has 19 amino acids. This chain's CDR3 is CASSPLGPWLAGGGETQYF. CDR3 nucleotides: TGTGCCAGCAGCCCACTGGGGCCCTGGCTAGCGGGAGGGGGAGAGACCCAGTACTTC.

The gene calls are TRBV18 and TRBJ1-2; the match to TRBD1 covers 8 bases. V trimming: 3 bases; J trimming: 4 bases; junction bases outside the gene matches: 10. The germline CDR1 and CDR2 sequences are KGHSH and LQKENI. The CDR3 covers 16 residues. CDR3 sequence reads: CASSPTGTGVFYGYTF. Here the CDR3 DNA reads TGTGCCAGCTCACCTACCGGGACAGGAGTTTTCTATGGCTACACCTTC.

The chain couples TRBV27 to TRBJ1-5, with 11 positions matching TRBD1. The junction had 8 bases not matched to a gene; V was cut back by 6 bases and J by 7 bases. Germline V gene data show CDR1 as MNHEY and CDR2 as SMNVEV (reference sequence). The CDR3 consists of 15 residues. CDR3 in amino acids: CASRWTGGAGQPQHF. The CDR3 DNA is TGTGCCAGCAGGTGGACAGGGGGCGCGGGGCAGCCCCAGCATTTT.

V is TRBV18 and J is TRBJ2-5; 8 nucleotides match TRBD1. This CDR3 region has 15 residues. V was pared by 2 bases and J by 4 bases, with 6 bases of the junction left unmatched. Germline assignment: CDR1 KGHSH and CDR2 LQKENI. DNA for the CDR3: TGTGCCAGCTCACCAACGCGGACAGGGACAGAGACCCAGTACTTC. Translating it yields CASSPTRTGTETQYF. Variable domain in full (rest from reference TRBV18 and TRBJ2-5): NAGVMQNPRHLVRRRGQEARLRCSPMKGHSHVYWYRQLPEEGLKFMVYLQKENIIDESGMPKERFSAEFPKEGPSILRIQQVVRGDSAAYFCASSPTRTGTETQYFGPGTRLLVL.

This rearrangement joins TRBV29-1 to TRBJ2-1; D possibly corresponds to TRBD2 (5 bases). The ends were cut back, 4 bases at V and 2 bases at J, with 18 bases in the middle. This CDR3 contains 16 residues. Germline loops: CDR1 SQVTM, CDR2 ANQGSEA. CDR3 region: CSVGKRLAGTYNEQFF. CDR3 sequence (DNA): TGCAGCGTTGGCAAACGGCTAGCAGGCACCTACAATGAGCAGTTCTTC.

This chain connects TRBV4-2 to TRBJ2-1; D might be TRBD2 (5 bases). CDR1 is LGHNA, CDR2 YNFKEQ, per germline. The CDR3 extends over 13 amino acids. V was shortened by 4 bases and J by 8 bases, with 12 bases between the two germline ends. The CDR3 here is CASSRNGLDEQFF. The DNA for the CDR3 is TGTGCCAGCAGCCGAAACGGACTTGATGAGCAGTTCTTC.

The chain employs TRBV15 and TRBJ2-1; D remains ambiguous. The CDR3 extends over 13 amino acids. V lost 3 bases and J 6 bases, leaving 9 bases between the germline ends. The V gene's germline CDR1 is LNHNV and CDR2 YYDKDF (reference sequence). The CDR3: CATSRRGFNEQFF. As DNA, the CDR3 is TGTGCCACCAGCAGGAGAGGTTTCAATGAGCAGTTCTTC.

The chain is built from TRBV27 and TRBJ2-1, with D unresolved. V lost 6 bases and J 8 bases, leaving 17 bases between the germline ends. The CDR3 has 14 residues. Germline-derived CDR1 and CDR2 are MNHEY and SMNVEV (reference sequence). Here the CDR3 DNA reads TGTGCCAGCAGGAACGGCTTCGGTAGCCATGAGCAGTTCTTC. This sequence encodes CASRNGFGSHEQFF.